The 31 T cell receptor beta chains given below trace back to one sample, sequenced in a study of graft-versus-host responses after intestinal transplantation. Only in-frame clones appear in the TCRdb table, and some are missing; sequencing was by immunoSEQ multiplex PCR. The sample holds around 7,700 clones, around 97% seen once. The sequencing used PBMCs, collected 23 days after intestinal transplant. The origin of the receptors is a human patient who received an intestinal transplant, so some T cells may come from the graft donor.

A single count supports this clone. The CDR3 reads CASSPIAQPQHF. The CDR3 nucleotides are TGTGCCAGCAGCCCCATAGCCCAGCCCCAGCATTTT. The V and J genes are TRBV7-9 and TRBJ1-5; no clear D. Germline V CDR1 and CDR2: SEHNR, FQNEAQ (reference sequence). Trimming took off 5 bases at V and 7 bases at J, with 9 bases between the two ends. CDR3 length equals 12 residues.

The chain recombines TRBV11-3 with TRBJ2-3, with 7 bases that match TRBD1. The CDR3 sequence is 13 residues long. Germline V gene sequence: CDR1 SGHNT, CDR2 YENEEA. V lost 5 bases, J lost 4 bases, and 3 bases stayed unmatched. This chain's CDR3 is CASSPTGADTQYF. The CDR3 DNA follows: TGTGCCAGCAGCCCTACAGGGGCAGATACGCAGTATTTT.

The rearrangement links TRBV7-6 to TRBJ2-5; possibly TRBD2 for D (6 bases). Trimming pared 5 bases from V and 2 bases from J, leaving 15 bases between. The CDR3 runs 15 residues. Germline V gives CDR1 SGHVS, CDR2 FNYEAQ. The DNA for the CDR3 is TGTGCCAGCAGCACGGGGACTGGCCGGCAAGAGACCCAGTACTTC. Its protein product is CASSTGTGRQETQYF.

There are a few counts of this clone. The J gene is TRBJ1-4, the V gene TRBV4-2; 9 nucleotides align to TRBD1. The CDR3 is 16 amino acids. Germline loops: CDR1 LGHNA, CDR2 YNFKEQ. With V trimmed by 1 base and J by 5 bases, 5 bases remained unmatched. For the CDR3, the DNA is TGTGCCAGCAGCCAAGTCTGGACAGGGGAGAATGAAAAACTGTTTTTT. It translates to CASSQVWTGENEKLFF.

V usage is TRBV30 and J usage is TRBJ1-1, with no clear D. The CDR3 spans 13 residues. Germline CDR1 is GTSNPN and CDR2 is SVGIG (reference sequence). Trimming stripped 0 bases from V and 9 bases from J, with 14 bases between. The CDR3 reads CAWSVTFLAKAFF. The CDR3 coding sequence is TGTGCCTGGAGTGTAACCTTCCTGGCTAAAGCTTTCTTT.

The chain combines TRBV9 with TRBJ2-2; tentatively, D is TRBD2 (5 bases). This CDR3 is 14 amino acids long. Germline CDR1 SGDLS, CDR2 YYNGEE. Trimming took off 4 bases at V and 3 bases at J, with 10 bases between the two ends. The DNA for the CDR3 is TGTGCCAGCAGCCGGACTCTGGACACCGGGGAGCTGTTTTTT. This sequence encodes CASSRTLDTGELFF. Filled out from reference TRBV9 and TRBJ2-2, the complete variable domain reads DSGVTQTPKHLITATGQRVTLRCSPRSGDLSVYWYQQSLDQGLQFLIQYYNGEERAKGNILERFSAQQFPDLHSELNLSSLELGDSALYFCASSRTLDTGELFFGEGSRLTVL.

This clone occurred once. The chain couples TRBV25-1 to TRBJ2-1, with D maybe TRBD1 (6 bases). The CDR3 has 13 residues. V shed 8 bases and J shed 9 bases, with 17 bases lying between them. Germline assignment: CDR1 MGHDK and CDR2 SYGVNS. This CDR3 is CASVPRGSAEQFF. CDR3 nucleotides: TGTGCCAGCGTGCCCAGGGGTAGCGCTGAGCAGTTCTTC. The complete variable domain, with remaining parts taken from reference TRBV25-1 and TRBJ2-1, reads EADIYQTPRYLVIGTGKKITLECSQTMGHDKMYWYQQDPGMELHLIHYSYGVNSTEKGDLSSESTVSRIRTEHFPLTLESARPSHTSQYLCASVPRGSAEQFFGPGTRLTVL.

V gene TRBV27 combines with J gene TRBJ1-6, with a tentative D call TRBD1 (5 bases). CDR3 length: 14 residues. Trimming removed 6 bases from V and 7 bases from J, with 13 bases in between. CDR1 is MNHEY and CDR2 is SMNVEV in the germline V gene (reference sequence). CDR3 loop: CASSTQGWNSPLHF. CDR3 DNA sequence: TGTGCCAGCAGCACTCAGGGCTGGAATTCACCCCTCCACTTT.

This chain uses TRBV7-8 with TRBJ1-1; D possibly corresponds to TRBD1 (5 bases). Germline V lookup: CDR1 SGHVS, CDR2 FQNEAQ. There are 16 residues in the CDR3. The V gene lost 5 bases and the J gene lost 1 base, with 17 bases spanning the gap. The chain's CDR3 is CASSIRAGGTNTEAFF. For the CDR3, the DNA is TGTGCCAGCAGCATAAGAGCGGGGGGGACGAACACTGAAGCTTTCTTT.

V gene TRBV4-1 combines with J gene TRBJ2-2; D perhaps matches TRBD1 (10 bases). V lost 4 bases and J lost 0, with 30 bases in between. Germline-derived CDR1 and CDR2 are MGHRA and YSYEKL. The CDR3 extends over 22 amino acids. The CDR3, as DNA: TGCGCCAGCAGCCCCTGGACAGGGGGGACTAGCCGACGTTTCGCGAACACCGGGGAGCTGTTTTTT. Its translation is CASSPWTGGTSRRFANTGELFF.

As to this clone: The junction differs from germline at one of its ends, possibly a read error. Other nucleotide sequences from this sample produce the same CDR3. The rearrangement joins TRBV15 to TRBJ1-1, with D possibly being TRBD1 (5 bases). CDR1 and CDR2 (germline): LNHNV, YYDKDF (reference sequence). This CDR3 region has 14 residues. CDR3 in amino acids: CATSREQAGTEAFF. The CDR3 DNA is TGTGCCACCAGCAGAGAACAGGCAGGGACTGAAGCCTTCTTT.

This clone was seen a single time. The V gene is TRBV27, the J gene TRBJ2-3, with 8 nucleotides matching TRBD2. Germline-derived CDR1 and CDR2 are MNHEY and SMNVEV (reference sequence). This CDR3 contains 13 residues. Trimming removed 7 bases from V and 4 bases from J; junction bases left unmatched: 4. The DNA for the CDR3 is TGTGCCAGCACCAGCGGGAGCGCAGATACGCAGTATTTT. It is translated as CASTSGSADTQYF.

For the CDR3, the DNA is TGTGCCAGCAGCTTAGTGTCGGACCCAGACGATGGCTACACCTTC. Protein product: CASSLVSDPDDGYTF. The V call is TRBV7-9, the J call TRBJ1-2, with unresolved D. Germline CDR1 and CDR2: SEHNR and FQNEAQ (reference sequence). The CDR3 spans 15 residues. Trimming removed 1 base from V and 6 bases from J, with 15 bases in between.

The chain carries TRBV19 and TRBJ2-1; D is possibly TRBD2 (6 bases). The CDR3 contains 15 residues. The V end was cut by 4 bases, the J end by 2 bases, with 12 bases between. Germline V gene data show CDR1 as LNHDA and CDR2 as SQIVND (reference sequence). The CDR3 DNA sequence: TGTGCCAGTAGTAAGATTAGCGGCCCCTACAATGAGCAGTTCTTC. Translating gives CASSKISGPYNEQFF.

This clone occurred once. The V call is TRBV7-3, the J call TRBJ2-7, with D possibly being TRBD1 or TRBD2 (5 bases each). Per germline, CDR1 SGHTA and CDR2 FQGTGA. The V and J ends lost 5 bases and 0 bases respectively, with 11 bases between them. The CDR3 has 14 residues. The CDR3 DNA follows: TGTGCCAGCAGCCCGGGACCCCCCTCCTACGAGCAGTACTTC. Protein product: CASSPGPPSYEQYF.

This chain uses TRBV27 with TRBJ2-5; maybe TRBD2 (6 bases). The DNA matches TRBJ2-7 better at its end, which makes the J call doubtful. Germline assignment: CDR1 MNHEY and CDR2 SMNVEV (reference sequence). The CDR3 contains 14 residues. Here the CDR3 reads CASSPGERLYEQYF. The CDR3 nucleotides are TGTGCCAGCAGTCCGGGGGAGAGGCTCTACGAGCAGTACTTC.

This chain joins TRBV13 and TRBJ2-6; TRBD1 matches at 8 bases. The CDR3 spans 16 residues. V was pared by 1 base and J by 6 bases, with 5 bases of the junction left unmatched. Germline CDR1 is PRHDT and CDR2 is FYEKMQ (reference sequence). CDR3 region: CASSLEGQAKANVLTF. DNA of the CDR3: TGTGCCAGCAGCTTAGAGGGACAGGCCAAGGCCAACGTCCTGACTTTC.

The chain combines TRBV7-3 with TRBJ2-7; D perhaps matches TRBD2 (7 bases). This CDR3 comprises 12 residues. The V gene's germline CDR1 is SGHTA and CDR2 FQGTGA. Trimming took 6 bases from V and 6 from J, leaving 12 bases between them. CDR3 in DNA: TGTGCCAGCAGACCAAGGGGGGGCGAGCAGTACTTC. It encodes CASRPRGGEQYF.

The chain couples TRBV5-8 to TRBJ2-7, with 7 nucleotides matching TRBD2. Germline CDR1 and CDR2: SGHTS and YDEGEE. The CDR3 consists of 15 residues. Losses at the gene ends were 0 bases for V and 3 bases for J; bases not matched to a gene: 6. CDR3 coding DNA: TGTGCCAGCAGCTTGGAACGGGACTATCGCTACGAGCAGTACTTC. Translation: CASSLERDYRYEQYF. Looking up the rest from reference TRBV5-8 and TRBJ2-7 gives the full variable domain: EAGVTQSPTHLIKTRGQQATLRCSPISGHTSVYWYQQALGLGLQFLLWYDEGEERNRGNFPPRFSGRQFPNYSSELNVNALELEDSALYLCASSLERDYRYEQYFGPGTRLTVT.

The chain recombines TRBV14 with TRBJ2-4; a weak D match, TRBD1 (6 bases). Germline V gives CDR1 SGHDN, CDR2 FVKESK. CDR3 length: 19 residues. V was trimmed by 6 bases and J by 1 base, leaving 25 bases between them. The CDR3 DNA is TGTGCCAGCAGGCGAATGACAGGACCTCCTCTGGTGGCCAAAAACATTCAGTACTTC. Its protein product is CASRRMTGPPLVAKNIQYF.

V gene TRBV4-1 combines with J gene TRBJ1-2; D not certain. Germline CDR1 reads MGHRA; CDR2 reads YSYEKL. The V end was cut by 0 bases, the J end by 2 bases, with 7 bases between. There are 14 residues in the CDR3. The CDR3 protein is CASSQEWVNYGYTF. CDR3 nucleotide sequence: TGCGCCAGCAGCCAAGAATGGGTGAACTATGGCTACACCTTC.

V gene TRBV29-1 combines with J gene TRBJ2-3; TRBD1 agrees at 11 bases. From germline, CDR1 is SQVTM and CDR2 ANQGSEA. Trimming at V came to 5 bases and at J to 6 bases, leaving 7 bases not matched to a gene. The CDR3 is 14 residues long. CDR3 DNA: TGCAGCGTTCCCGGACAGGGGGCTATGGATACGCAGTATTTT. Translating it yields CSVPGQGAMDTQYF.

This chain uses TRBV30 with TRBJ2-7; TRBD2 is a possible D gene (6 bases). The germline V gene encodes CDR1 GTSNPN and CDR2 SVGIG (reference sequence). Trimming cost V 5 bases and J 2 bases, with 16 bases left between them. The CDR3 covers 14 residues. CDR3 residues: CAWADGGGPYEQYF. The CDR3 nucleotides are TGTGCCTGGGCCGACGGGGGAGGACCCTACGAGCAGTACTTC.

The chain carries TRBV9 and TRBJ1-3; the D is unclear. The CDR3 has 16 residues. Trimming pared 4 bases from V and 0 bases from J, leaving 14 bases between. Germline lookup yields CDR1 SGDLS and CDR2 YYNGEE. The CDR3 reads CASSPTSGGSGNTIYF. CDR3 in DNA: TGTGCCAGCAGCCCCACAAGTGGCGGCTCTGGAAACACCATATATTTT. Filled out from reference TRBV9 and TRBJ1-3, the complete variable domain reads DSGVTQTPKHLITATGQRVTLRCSPRSGDLSVYWYQQSLDQGLQFLIQYYNGEERAKGNILERFSAQQFPDLHSELNLSSLELGDSALYFCASSPTSGGSGNTIYFGEGSWLTVV.

This chain links TRBV7-3 with TRBJ1-1; D is unresolved. This CDR3 comprises 14 residues. V was shortened by 2 bases and J by 2 bases, with 9 bases between the two germline ends. Germline V CDR1 and CDR2: SGHTA, FQGTGA. This CDR3 is CASSLGVLNTEAFF. The CDR3 DNA is TGTGCCAGCAGCTTAGGGGTGTTAAACACTGAAGCTTTCTTT. Complete variable domain (other parts from reference TRBV7-3 and TRBJ1-1): GAGVSQTPSNKVTEKGKYVELRCDPISGHTALYWYRQSLGQGPEFLIYFQGTGAADDSGLPNDRFFAVRPEGSVSTLKIQRTERGDSAVYLCASSLGVLNTEAFFGQGTRLTVV.

This chain uses TRBV28 with TRBJ1-1; D gene unclear. Germline CDR1 reads MDHEN; CDR2 reads SYDVKM. The CDR3 is 14 residues long. V shed 3 bases and J shed 1 base, with 9 bases lying between them. CDR3 coding DNA: TGTGCCAGCAGTTTCACTATAGGGAACACTGAAGCTTTCTTT. This translates into CASSFTIGNTEAFF.

This chain links TRBV23-1 with TRBJ1-5; D is unclear. TRBV23-1 is noted as an ORF with a role that remains uncertain. The CDR3 covers 16 residues. The germline V and J ends were trimmed by 7 bases and 6 bases, with 22 bases remaining between them. CDR3 DNA sequence: TGCGCCAGCACCCGAGTCAATAGTTTCCGGGGTCAGCCCCAGCATTTT. Translation: CASTRVNSFRGQPQHF.

This clone showed up just once. The chain links TRBV9 to TRBJ1-1; D is uncertain. This CDR3 has 14 residues. The V end was cut by 0 bases, the J end by 2 bases, with 8 bases between. Germline loops: CDR1 SGDLS, CDR2 YYNGEE. CDR3 amino acids: CASSVGMGNTEAFF. The CDR3 coding sequence is TGTGCCAGCAGCGTAGGGATGGGAAACACTGAAGCTTTCTTT.

This chain links TRBV4-1 with TRBJ2-7; D gene uncertain. The germline gives CDR1 MGHRA, CDR2 YSYEKL. V lost 5 bases and J 2 bases, leaving 10 bases between the germline ends. The CDR3 spans 13 residues. CDR3 in DNA: TGCGCCAGCAGCGGGGATATAACCTACGAGCAGTACTTC. Protein sequence: CASSGDITYEQYF.

This clone was recorded only once. The V and J genes are TRBV28 and TRBJ2-7; D is perhaps TRBD2 (6 bases). CDR1 is MDHEN, CDR2 SYDVKM, per germline. The CDR3 sequence is 12 residues long. V was pared by 4 bases and J by 3 bases, with 7 bases between. This chain's CDR3 is CASSSGGYEQYF. The DNA for the CDR3 is TGTGCCAGCAGTTCCGGGGGCTACGAGCAGTACTTC.

V gene TRBV19 combines with J gene TRBJ1-6, with 9 nucleotides matching TRBD1. This CDR3 has 15 residues. After removal of 4 bases from V and 10 bases from J, the junction contained 8 bases not matched to a gene. Germline V gene data show CDR1 as LNHDA and CDR2 as SQIVND (reference sequence). CDR3 coding DNA: TGTGCCAGTAGTACAACCGGGACAGGGAACTCACCCCTCCACTTT. This codes for CASSTTGTGNSPLHF.